This T cell receptor (beta chain) was sequenced during a study of Tregs in tolerant kidney transplant recipients. V dropped 5 bases and J dropped 8 bases, with 16 bases sitting between them. The CDR3 spans 13 residues. Per germline, CDR1 SGHNT and CDR2 YYREEE (reference sequence). Comment on this clone: Antigen: not known.

Study results and limitations: Biological reproducibility was not directly addressed, but technical replication error appeared minimal. Tregs expanded with activated donor B cells seemed most donor-specific.

Unstimulated regulatory T cells (CD4+CD25+CD127-), CD4+CD25- non-regulatory cells, CD4 and CD8 cells were FACS-sorted from thawed PBMCs. Thawed PBMCs were rested overnight at 37°C with approximately 190 IU/ml IL-2 before regulatory T cell sorting. Sequencing was performed with immunoSEQ multiplex PCR; in TCRdb, only in-frame clones are kept and a portion is missing. The sample carries roughly 49,000 clones, 91% recorded once. The receptor comes from a human donor in good health. The sample was Tregs from blood. The chain couples TRBV5-4 to TRBJ1-2, with a possible D match to TRBD1 (6 bases). The CDR3 reads CASREGTTNGYTF. DNA for the CDR3: TGTGCCAGCAGAGAGGGGACAACGAACGGCTACACCTTC.